Presented here are 5 T cell receptor beta chains from one specimen sequenced in a study of T cell repertoires in cytomegalovirus infection. From the reads, TCRdb called clonotypes with MiXCR, one entry per CDR3 protein. Of over 450,000 distinct CDR3 sequences in the sample, approximately 11% were seen once. Sequences were obtained from PBMCs. The receptors were sampled from a human donor in good health (CMV status not recorded). Some clones in this sample may be carry-over from other donors' samples.

This clonotype was counted ten times or more. The chain is built from TRBV7-9 and TRBJ2-1; TRBD2 matches 12 bases. Germline CDR1 SEHNR, CDR2 FQNEAQ (reference sequence). The V gene end was trimmed by 5 bases and the J gene end by 7 bases; junction bases not matched to a gene: 9. The CDR3 consists of 16 residues. CDR3 nucleotides: TGTGCCAGCAGCCCGCAGACTAGCGGGAGAGGAAATGAGCAGTTCTTC. Translation: CASSPQTSGRGNEQFF.

The count of this clonotype is one. Lacking the conserved final phenylalanine or tryptophan, this CDR3 likely reflects a read error. The chain has TRBV9 and TRBJ1-6, with unresolved D. The length of the CDR3 is 13 residues. The V and J ends lost 4 bases and 6 bases respectively, with 8 bases between them. Germline assignment: CDR1 SGDLS and CDR2 YYNGEE. CDR3 DNA: TGTGCCAGCAGCCCCAGTTTTAATTCACCCCTCCACTAT. Amino acid sequence: CASSPSFNSPLHY.

This clonotype was seen many times. The chain joins TRBV6-1 to TRBJ2-2; 10 bases agree with TRBD1. CDR1 is MNHNS, CDR2 SASEGT, per germline. Losses at the gene ends were 3 bases for V and 5 bases for J; bases not matched to a gene: 12. The CDR3 is 18 amino acids. The CDR3 spells CASSDPRDRGWETGELFF. The CDR3, as DNA: TGTGCCAGCAGTGATCCCCGGGACAGGGGATGGGAGACCGGGGAGCTGTTTTTT.

The chain links TRBV5-1 to TRBJ1-3, with TRBD1 as a possible D gene (5 bases). The germline gives CDR1 SGHRS, CDR2 YFSETQ. The CDR3 loop spans 15 amino acids. V lost 1 base to trimming and J lost 4 bases, with 12 bases between them. The CDR3 bases are TGCGCCAGCAGCTTGTACCAGGGCCGAGGAAACACCATATATTTT. Translated, it gives CASSLYQGRGNTIYF.

There are many counts of this clonotype. The chain joins TRBV6-5 to TRBJ2-6; weak D call: TRBD1 (6 bases). This CDR3 spans 15 amino acids. Trimming pared 2 bases from V and 4 bases from J, leaving 9 bases between. The germline gives CDR1 MNHEY, CDR2 SVGAGI. The CDR3 loop reads CASSYGTRGANVLTF. The CDR3 region has the DNA TGTGCCAGCAGTTACGGGACAAGGGGGGCCAACGTCCTGACTTTC.